The next 3 T cell receptor beta chains were all read from a single sample in a study of T cells in Graves' hyperthyroidism and ophthalmopathy. Regions amplified from RNA transcripts were the TCR beta CDR3 regions. HTBI primers were used for first-round RT-PCR of the TCR CDR3. TCRdb recomputed calls from the multiplex PCR reads with MiXCR, one row per CDR3 protein. The table shows 300,000 to 350,000 distinct CDR3 sequences, with approximately 14% occurring only once. Source material: blood. Receptors originate from a woman in her thirties with Graves' hyperthyroidism.

This clonotype was found a few times. The chain employs TRBV7-9 and TRBJ1-4, with 8 positions matching TRBD1. The germline CDR1 and CDR2 sequences are SEHNR and FQNEAQ (reference sequence). CDR3 size: 15 residues. V was pared by 0 bases and J by 8 bases, with 5 bases of the junction left unmatched. CDR3 loop: CASSLAQGAREKLFF. DNA for the CDR3: TGTGCCAGCAGCTTAGCTCAGGGGGCGCGGGAAAAACTGTTTTTT.

The chain has TRBV7-9 and TRBJ2-5, with D possibly matching TRBD1 (6 bases). V was pared by 4 bases and J by 5 bases, with 17 bases between. The CDR3 totals 15 residues. Germline V gene data show CDR1 as SEHNR and CDR2 as FQNEAQ (reference sequence). The chain's CDR3 is CASSSEWGHDETQYF. The CDR3 DNA reads as TGTGCCAGCAGCTCCGAGTGGGGGCATGATGAGACCCAGTACTTC.

This sequence joins TRBV30 and TRBJ2-7; 9 positions agree with TRBD1. V lost 5 bases and J lost 7; bases outside the gene matches: 9. The CDR3 consists of 13 residues. The germline gives CDR1 GTSNPN, CDR2 SVGIG (reference sequence). The CDR3 region has the DNA TGTGCCTGGGGGGGGACAGGGCCGAGGGAGCAGTACTTC. Protein sequence: CAWGGTGPREQYF.